Here is one TCR beta chain with its context. The sample belongs to a study of OX40 agonist ivuxolimab in advanced cancers. In the study overall: Participants could have had prior anti-PD-1, anti-PD-L1 or anti-CTLA-4 therapy, and roughly 40% had some.

Only in-frame clones appear in the TCRdb table, and some are missing; sequencing was by immunoSEQ multiplex PCR. The sample has about 83,000 clones; roughly 85% are singletons. The source was CD4+ or CD8+ T cells sorted from blood, collected in a trial of the OX40 agonist ivuxolimab. This TCR derives from an adult with an advanced solid tumor such as melanoma, head and neck, liver or kidney cancer.

The CDR3 bases are TGTGCCAGCAGCCTGACAGCGGGGACGGAGACCCAGTACTTC. Its protein is CASSLTAGTETQYF. The chain links TRBV7-9 to TRBJ2-5, with 7 bases matching TRBD2. V trimming: 5 bases; J trimming: 5 bases; junction bases outside the gene matches: 8. The CDR3 is 14 residues long. CDR1 is SEHNR, CDR2 FQNEAQ, per germline (reference sequence).